The clone carrying this TCR beta chain was picked up many times. The authors amplified TCR beta CDR3 regions from RNA transcripts. The first-round RT-PCR employed HTBI primers together with the Qiagen OneStep RT-PCR kit. A multiplex PCR was then performed as the second round. TCRdb recomputed calls from the multiplex PCR reads with MiXCR, one row per CDR3 protein. The table shows about 620,000 distinct CDR3 sequences, with roughly 20% occurring only once. This sample stems from a study of Graves' ophthalmopathy and Graves' hyperthyroidism. The length of the CDR3 is 15 residues. The V gene's germline CDR1 is SGHTA and CDR2 FQGTGA. The trim removed 1 base at V and 4 bases at J, leaving 1 base unmatched.

The chain combines TRBV7-3 with TRBJ1-6; TRBD1 aligns across 7 bases. The receptor was isolated from a woman aged 18-30 years with stable Graves' hyperthyroidism. Some clones in this sample may be carry-over from other donors' samples. Sequencing input: peripheral blood. The CDR3 DNA follows: TGTGCCAGCAGCTTAATGGGACAGTATAATTCACCCCTCCACTTT. It specifies CASSLMGQYNSPLHF.